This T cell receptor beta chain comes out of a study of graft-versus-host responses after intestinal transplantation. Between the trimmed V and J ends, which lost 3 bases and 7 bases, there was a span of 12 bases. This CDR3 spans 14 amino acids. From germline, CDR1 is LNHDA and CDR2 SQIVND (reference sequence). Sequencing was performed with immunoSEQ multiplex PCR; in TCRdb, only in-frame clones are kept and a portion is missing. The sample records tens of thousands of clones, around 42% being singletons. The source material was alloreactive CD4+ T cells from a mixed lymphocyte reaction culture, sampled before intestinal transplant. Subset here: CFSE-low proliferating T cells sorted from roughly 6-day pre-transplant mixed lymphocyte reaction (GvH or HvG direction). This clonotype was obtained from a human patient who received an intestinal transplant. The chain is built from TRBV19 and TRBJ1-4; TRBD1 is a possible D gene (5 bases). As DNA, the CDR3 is TGTGCCAGTAGTATTCCGGGGGTGGGTGAAAAACTGTTTTTT. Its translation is CASSIPGVGEKLFF. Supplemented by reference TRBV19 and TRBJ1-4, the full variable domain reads DGGITQSPKYLFRKEGQNVTLSCEQNLNHDAMYWYRQDPGQGLRLIYYSQIVNDFQKGDIAEGYSVSREKKESFPLTVTSAQKNPTAFYLCASSIPGVGEKLFFGSGTQLSVL.